This is a list of T cell receptor beta chains from one sample in a study of T cell repertoires in aging, cancer and after chemotherapy. MiXCR, run by TCRdb on the multiplex PCR reads, gives a single entry per CDR3 protein. Of 10,000 to 13,000 distinct CDR3 sequences listed, 32% are singletons. Specimen: blood. The origin of the receptors is a human donor in good health. Both conserved end residues are part of each CDR3. The D gene is left open where the match is weak. Not every row has a clone size; where given, it reads once, few, many or a size class.

V,D,size,J,CDR3,DNA
TRBV10-3,-,-,TRBJ2-5,CAISEARATGETQYF,TGTGCCATCAGTGAAGCCCGGGCCACCGGGGAGACCCAGTACTTC
TRBV29-1,TRBD1,medium-sized,TRBJ1-2,CSGQASYGYTF,TGCTCGGGACAGGCGTCTTATGGCTACACCTTC
TRBV6-5,-,-,TRBJ1-2,CASRIGQNYGYTF,TGTGCCAGCAGAATCGGACAGAACTATGGCTACACCTTC
TRBV6-5,-,-,TRBJ1-1,CASTPKDRTMNTEAFF,TGTGCCAGCACCCCAAAAGACAGGACAATGAACACTGAAGCTTTCTTT
TRBV12-3/TRBV12-4,-,-,TRBJ2-2,CASRQPTGGELFF,TGTGCCAGCAGGCAACCTACGGGTGGGGAGCTGTTTTTT
TRBV24-1,-,-,TRBJ1-1,CATSEPGGTEAFF,TGTGCCACCAGTGAGCCGGGTGGAACTGAAGCCTTCTTT
TRBV27,-,few,TRBJ2-6,CASTPFLSGANVLTF,TGTGCCAGCACCCCCTTTCTCTCTGGGGCCAACGTCCTGACTTTC
TRBV4-2,-,-,TRBJ1-1,CASSQDEGSLNTEAFF,TGCGCCAGCAGCCAAGATGAGGGGTCCCTGAACACTGAAGCTTTCTTT
TRBV7-6,-,-,TRBJ2-3,CASSRDSNTDTQYF,TGTGCCAGCAGCCGGGACTCCAACACAGATACGCAGTATTTT
TRBV19,TRBD1,few,TRBJ1-1,CASSKGQIEAFF,TGTGCCAGTAGTAAGGGACAGATAGAAGCTTTCTTT
TRBV5-4,-,few,TRBJ2-6,CASSVVAASGANVLTF,TGTGCCAGCAGCGTGGTAGCAGCCTCTGGGGCCAACGTCCTGACTTTC
TRBV19,TRBD1,few,TRBJ1-3,CASSMAGGTGNTIYF,TGTGCCAGTAGTATGGCAGGGGGCACCGGAAACACCATATATTTT
TRBV6-5,-,medium-sized,TRBJ2-3,CASSYRGSTDTQYF,TGTGCCAGCAGTTACAGGGGCAGCACAGATACGCAGTATTTT
TRBV30,TRBD1,-,TRBJ2-7,CAWSPGQSGYEQYF,TGTGCCTGGAGTCCGGGACAGAGCGGCTACGAGCAGTACTTC
TRBV4-2,-,-,TRBJ1-2,CASSQELHDENYGYTF,TGCGCCAGCAGCCAAGAGTTACATGATGAGAACTATGGCTACACCTTC
TRBV5-4,TRBD1,-,TRBJ1-2,CASSSDRGLYGYTF,TGTGCCAGCAGCTCGGACAGGGGGCTCTATGGCTACACCTTC
TRBV6-6,-,medium-sized,TRBJ2-2,CASGDISNTGELFF,TGTGCCAGTGGGGACATATCGAACACCGGGGAGCTGTTTTTT
TRBV5-6,-,few,TRBJ2-7,CASSLAFYEQYF,TGTGCCAGCAGCTTGGCCTTCTACGAGCAGTACTTC
TRBV20-1,TRBD1,-,TRBJ1-5,CSARGRQGGQPQHF,TGCAGTGCTAGAGGCCGACAGGGAGGTCAGCCCCAGCATTTT
TRBV5-6,-,medium-sized,TRBJ2-5,CASSRGRKETQYF,TGTGCCAGCAGCCGCGGACGGAAAGAGACCCAGTACTTC
TRBV28,-,-,TRBJ2-3,CASSWRGTQYF,TGTGCCAGCAGCTGGAGGGGTACGCAGTATTTT
TRBV5-6,-,-,TRBJ2-7,CASSFPAVRDEQYF,TGTGCCAGCAGCTTCCCGGCAGTGCGAGACGAGCAGTACTTC
TRBV11-1,TRBD1,-,TRBJ2-7,CASSLAGAGGSYEQYF,TGTGCCAGCAGCTTAGCGGGGGCAGGGGGCTCCTACGAGCAGTACTTC
TRBV19,-,-,TRBJ1-4,CASKSRSTNEKLFF,TGTGCCAGTAAGAGTCGATCAACTAATGAAAAACTGTTTTTT
TRBV13,TRBD1,-,TRBJ1-4,CASSLGGGARTTNKKLFF,TGTGCCAGCAGCTTGGGAGGGGGCGCGAGAACGACTAATAAAAAACTGTTTTTT
TRBV18,-,medium-sized,TRBJ2-1,CASSLGPYNEQFF,TGTGCCAGCTCACTAGGGCCCTACAATGAGCAGTTCTTC
TRBV6-1,-,-,TRBJ1-1,CASTGMQWAFF,TGTGCCAGCACGGGAATGCAGTGGGCTTTCTTT
TRBV30,TRBD1,few,TRBJ1-5,CAWSAGQGGGQPQHF,TGTGCCTGGAGTGCCGGACAGGGTGGTGGTCAGCCCCAGCATTTT
TRBV5-4,-,-,TRBJ1-2,CASSGRGGSLYGYTF,TGTGCCAGCAGCGGGCGGGGCGGTTCCCTCTATGGCTACACCTTC
TRBV6-5,TRBD2,-,TRBJ2-1,CASSPPAIAGGLNEQFF,TGTGCCAGCAGTCCGCCAGCCATAGCGGGGGGGCTGAATGAGCAGTTCTTC
TRBV6-6,-,few,TRBJ1-5,CASRGQGNQPQHF,TGTGCCAGCAGGGGGCAAGGGAATCAGCCCCAGCATTTT
TRBV19,-,-,TRBJ1-1,CASNRQLNTEAFF,TGTGCCAGTAACCGACAATTGAACACTGAAGCTTTCTTT
TRBV6-4,-,-,TRBJ2-1,CASSDGQDYNKQFF,TGTGCCAGCAGTGACGGGCAGGATTACAATAAGCAGTTCTTC
TRBV5-1,TRBD1,-,TRBJ2-7,CASSLEGTGDAFF,TGCGCCAGCAGCCTAGAAGGGACAGGAGACGCCTTCTTC
TRBV19,TRBD2,-,TRBJ2-1,CASTRRGGLGANEQFF,TGTGCCAGTACCAGGCGGGGGGGCCTGGGAGCCAATGAGCAGTTCTTC
TRBV27,TRBD1,-,TRBJ1-5,CASALLGQGRNQPQHF,TGTGCCAGCGCCCTCCTTGGACAGGGCCGGAATCAGCCCCAGCATTTT
TRBV29-1,TRBD1,-,TRBJ2-5,CSVGQGVQETQYF,TGCAGCGTTGGTCAGGGGGTACAAGAGACCCAGTACTTC
TRBV6-5,TRBD1,few,TRBJ1-1,CASSPGQGVDEAFF,TGTGCCAGCAGTCCGGGACAGGGGGTGGATGAAGCTTTCTTT
TRBV6-5,TRBD2,medium-sized,TRBJ2-7,CASSTGTSGEQYF,TGTGCCAGCAGCACCGGGACTAGCGGGGAGCAGTACTTC
TRBV18,TRBD1,few,TRBJ2-7,CASSPLIPGQGLYEQYF,TGTGCCAGCTCACCACTAATACCAGGACAGGGTCTCTACGAGCAGTACTTC